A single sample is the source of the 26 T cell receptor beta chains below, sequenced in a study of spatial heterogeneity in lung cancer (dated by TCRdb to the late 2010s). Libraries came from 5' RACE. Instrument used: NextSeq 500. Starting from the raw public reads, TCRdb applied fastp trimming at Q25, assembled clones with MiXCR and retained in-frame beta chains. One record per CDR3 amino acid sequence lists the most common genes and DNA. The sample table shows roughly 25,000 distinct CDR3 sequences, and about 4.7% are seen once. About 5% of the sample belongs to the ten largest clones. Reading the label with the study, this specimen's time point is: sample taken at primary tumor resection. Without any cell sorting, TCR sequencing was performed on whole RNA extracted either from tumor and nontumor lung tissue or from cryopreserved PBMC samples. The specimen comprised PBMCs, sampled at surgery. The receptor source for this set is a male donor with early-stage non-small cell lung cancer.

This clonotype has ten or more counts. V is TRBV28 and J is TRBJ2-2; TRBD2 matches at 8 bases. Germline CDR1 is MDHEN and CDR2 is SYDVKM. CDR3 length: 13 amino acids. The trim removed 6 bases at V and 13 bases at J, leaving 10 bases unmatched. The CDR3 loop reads CASRASGGERLFF. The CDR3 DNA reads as TGTGCCAGCAGAGCGTCGGGGGGGGAGCGGCTGTTTTTT. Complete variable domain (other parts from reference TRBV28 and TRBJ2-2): DVKVTQSSRYLVKRTGEKVFLECVQDMDHENMFWYRQDPGLGLRLIYFSYDVKMKEKGDIPEGYSVSREKKERFSLILESASTNQTSMYLCASRASGGERLFFGEGSRLTVL.

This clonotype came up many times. The CDR3 DNA reads as TGTGCCAGCAGTTCCACCACTCAACCGGGACAAGGATATGGCTACACCTTC. Protein product: CASSSTTQPGQGYGYTF. The J gene is TRBJ1-2, the V gene TRBV6-5; D might be TRBD1 (6 bases). The CDR3 contains 17 residues. With 4 bases removed from V and 5 bases from J, the gap between germline ends came to 23 bases. Germline V lookup: CDR1 MNHEY, CDR2 SVGAGI.

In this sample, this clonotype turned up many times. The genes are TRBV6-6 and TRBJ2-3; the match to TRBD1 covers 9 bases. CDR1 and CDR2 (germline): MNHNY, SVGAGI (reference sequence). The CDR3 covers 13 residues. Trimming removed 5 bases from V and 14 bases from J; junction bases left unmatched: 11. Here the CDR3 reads CASSDHRGPEMYF. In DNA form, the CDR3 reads TGTGCCAGCAGTGACCACAGGGGGCCTGAGATGTATTTT.

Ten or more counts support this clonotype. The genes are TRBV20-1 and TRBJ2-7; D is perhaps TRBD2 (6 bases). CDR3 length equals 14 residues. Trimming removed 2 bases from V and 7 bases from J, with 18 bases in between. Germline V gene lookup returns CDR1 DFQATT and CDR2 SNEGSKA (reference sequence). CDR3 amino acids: CSARSSGLLGEQYF. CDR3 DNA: TGCAGTGCTAGAAGTAGCGGCCTTCTCGGAGAGCAGTACTTC.

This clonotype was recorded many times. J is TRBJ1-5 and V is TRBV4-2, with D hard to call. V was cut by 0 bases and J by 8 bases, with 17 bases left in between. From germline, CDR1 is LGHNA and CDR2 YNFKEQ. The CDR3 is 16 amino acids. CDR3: CASSQDSTPGIEPQHF. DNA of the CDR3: TGTGCCAGCAGCCAAGATTCCACCCCCGGCATCGAGCCCCAGCATTTT.

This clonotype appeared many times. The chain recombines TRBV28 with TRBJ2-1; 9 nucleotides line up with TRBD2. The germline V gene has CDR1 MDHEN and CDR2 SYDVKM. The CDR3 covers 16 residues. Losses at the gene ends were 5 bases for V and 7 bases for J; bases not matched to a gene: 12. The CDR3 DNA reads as TGTGCCAGCAGTCCTGTTAGCGGGAGTGCGTGGAATGAGCAGTTCTTC. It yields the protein CASSPVSGSAWNEQFF.

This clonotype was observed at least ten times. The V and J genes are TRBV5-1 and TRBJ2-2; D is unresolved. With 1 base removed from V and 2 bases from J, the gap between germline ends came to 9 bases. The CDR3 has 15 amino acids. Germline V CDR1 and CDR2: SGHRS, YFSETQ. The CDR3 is CASSLWSANTGELFF. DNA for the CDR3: TGCGCCAGCAGCTTGTGGTCCGCTAACACCGGGGAGCTGTTTTTT.

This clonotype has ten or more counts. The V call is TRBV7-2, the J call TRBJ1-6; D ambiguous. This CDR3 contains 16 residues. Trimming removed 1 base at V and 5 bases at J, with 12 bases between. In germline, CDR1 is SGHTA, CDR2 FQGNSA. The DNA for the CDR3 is TGTGCCAGCAGCTTAGGTTGGGGTAGCAATAATTCACCCCTCCACTTT. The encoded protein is CASSLGWGSNNSPLHF.

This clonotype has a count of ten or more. CDR3 protein: CASSLDFNTEAFF. In DNA, the CDR3 is TGCGCCAGCAGCTTGGACTTCAACACTGAAGCTTTCTTT. V usage is TRBV5-1 and J usage is TRBJ1-1, with D unclear. V was clipped by 0 bases and J by 2 bases, with 5 bases between them. The CDR3 is 13 residues long. Germline V lookup: CDR1 SGHRS, CDR2 YFSETQ.

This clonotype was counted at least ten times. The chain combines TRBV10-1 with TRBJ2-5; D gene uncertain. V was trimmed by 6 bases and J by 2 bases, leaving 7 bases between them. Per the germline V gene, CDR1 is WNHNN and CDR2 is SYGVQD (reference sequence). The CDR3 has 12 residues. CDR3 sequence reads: CASSPGQETQYF. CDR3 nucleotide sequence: TGCGCCAGCAGCCCAGGACAAGAGACCCAGTACTTC.

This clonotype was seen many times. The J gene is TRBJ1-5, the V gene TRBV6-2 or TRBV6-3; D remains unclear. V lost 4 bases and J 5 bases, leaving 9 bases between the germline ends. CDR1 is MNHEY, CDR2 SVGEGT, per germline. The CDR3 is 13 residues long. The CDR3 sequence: CASSSGTYQPQHF. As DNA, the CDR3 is TGTGCCAGCAGTTCGGGCACATATCAGCCCCAGCATTTT.

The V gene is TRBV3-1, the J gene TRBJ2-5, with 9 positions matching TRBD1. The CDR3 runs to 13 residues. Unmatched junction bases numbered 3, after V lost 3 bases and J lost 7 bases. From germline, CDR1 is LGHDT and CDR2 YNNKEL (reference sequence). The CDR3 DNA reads TGTGCCAGCAGCCAGGACAGGGGCCGGACCCAGTACTTC. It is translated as CASSQDRGRTQYF.

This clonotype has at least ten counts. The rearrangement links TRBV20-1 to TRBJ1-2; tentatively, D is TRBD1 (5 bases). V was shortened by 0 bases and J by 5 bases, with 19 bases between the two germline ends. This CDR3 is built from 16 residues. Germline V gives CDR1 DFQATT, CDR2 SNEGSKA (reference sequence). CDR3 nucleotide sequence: TGCAGTGCTAGAGATACAGGTTTCATATGGAGTTATGGCTACACCTTC. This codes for CSARDTGFIWSYGYTF.

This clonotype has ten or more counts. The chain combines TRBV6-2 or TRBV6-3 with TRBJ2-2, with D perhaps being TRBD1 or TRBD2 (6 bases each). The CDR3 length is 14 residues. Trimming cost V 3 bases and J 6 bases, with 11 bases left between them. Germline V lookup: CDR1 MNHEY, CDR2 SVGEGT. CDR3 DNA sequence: TGTGCCAGCAGTTATGGACAGCGGGCCGGGGAGCTGTTTTTT. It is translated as CASSYGQRAGELFF.

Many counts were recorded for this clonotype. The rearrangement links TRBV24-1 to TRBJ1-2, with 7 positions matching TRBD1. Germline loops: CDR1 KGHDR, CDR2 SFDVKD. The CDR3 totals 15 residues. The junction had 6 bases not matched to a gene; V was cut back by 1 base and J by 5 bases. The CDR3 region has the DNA TGTGCCACCAGTGATTTCGCAGGGGGAAAGTATGGCTACACCTTC. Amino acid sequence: CATSDFAGGKYGYTF.

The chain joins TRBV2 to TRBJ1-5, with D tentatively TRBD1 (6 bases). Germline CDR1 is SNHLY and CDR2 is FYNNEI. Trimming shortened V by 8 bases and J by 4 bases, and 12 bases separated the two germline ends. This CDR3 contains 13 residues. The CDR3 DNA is TGTGCCAGCGTACAGGGAATTAATCAGCCCCAGCATTTT. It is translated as CASVQGINQPQHF.

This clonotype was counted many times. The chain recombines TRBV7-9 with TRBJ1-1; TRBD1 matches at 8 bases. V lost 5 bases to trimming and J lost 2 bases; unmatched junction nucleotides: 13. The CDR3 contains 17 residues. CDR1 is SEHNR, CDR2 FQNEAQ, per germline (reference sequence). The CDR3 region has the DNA TGTGCCAGCAGCACAAGACGTAGGACAGGGTTAAACACTGAAGCTTTCTTT. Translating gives CASSTRRRTGLNTEAFF. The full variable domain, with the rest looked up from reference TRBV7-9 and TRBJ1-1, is DTGVSQNPRHKITKRGQNVTFRCDPISEHNRLYWYRQTLGQGPEFLTYFQNEAQLEKSRLLSDRFSAERPKGSFSTLEIQRTEQGDSAMYLCASSTRRRTGLNTEAFFGQGTRLTVV.

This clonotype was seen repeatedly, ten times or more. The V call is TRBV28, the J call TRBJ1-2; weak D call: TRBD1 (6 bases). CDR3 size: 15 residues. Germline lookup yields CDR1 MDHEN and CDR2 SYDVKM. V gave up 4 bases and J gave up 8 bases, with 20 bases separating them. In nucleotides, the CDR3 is TGTGCCAGCAGTTCCCCAACAACAGGGATACGAGGCTACACCTTC. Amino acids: CASSSPTTGIRGYTF.

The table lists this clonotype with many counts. CDR3 residues: CASSPQGQTNTGELFF. The CDR3 DNA reads as TGTGCCAGCAGCCCCCAGGGACAGACGAACACCGGGGAGCTGTTTTTT. The chain employs TRBV6-4 and TRBJ2-2; 7 bases align to TRBD1. V lost 6 bases and J lost 0; bases outside the gene matches: 7. CDR1 is MRHNA and CDR2 is SNTAGT in the germline V gene. This CDR3 contains 16 residues.

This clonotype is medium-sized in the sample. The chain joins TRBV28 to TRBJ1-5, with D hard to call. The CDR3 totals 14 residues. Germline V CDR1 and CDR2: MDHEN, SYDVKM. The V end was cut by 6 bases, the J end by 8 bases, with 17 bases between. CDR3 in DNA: TGTGCCAGCAGGGCCTCAGTACCGGGAAAGCCCCAGCATTTT. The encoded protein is CASRASVPGKPQHF.

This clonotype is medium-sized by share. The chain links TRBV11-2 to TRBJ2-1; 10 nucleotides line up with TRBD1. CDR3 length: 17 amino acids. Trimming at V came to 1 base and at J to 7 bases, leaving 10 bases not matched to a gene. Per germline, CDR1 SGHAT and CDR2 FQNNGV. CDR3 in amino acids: CASSLAPGQGLRNEQFF. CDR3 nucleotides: TGTGCCAGCAGCTTAGCACCGGGACAGGGGTTGAGGAATGAGCAGTTCTTC.

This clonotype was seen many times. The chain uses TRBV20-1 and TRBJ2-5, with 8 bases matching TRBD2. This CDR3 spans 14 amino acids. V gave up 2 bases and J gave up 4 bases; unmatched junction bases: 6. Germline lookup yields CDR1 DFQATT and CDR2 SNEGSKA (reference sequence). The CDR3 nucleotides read TGCAGTGCTAGACAAAGCGGGAGAACAGAGACCCAGTACTTC. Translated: CSARQSGRTETQYF.

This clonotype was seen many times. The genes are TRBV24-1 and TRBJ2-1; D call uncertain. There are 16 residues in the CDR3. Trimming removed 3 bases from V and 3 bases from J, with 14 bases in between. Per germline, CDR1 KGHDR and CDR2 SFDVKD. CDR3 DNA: TGTGCCACCAGTGATGTGGACGCGAAACGCTACAATGAGCAGTTCTTC. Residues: CATSDVDAKRYNEQFF.

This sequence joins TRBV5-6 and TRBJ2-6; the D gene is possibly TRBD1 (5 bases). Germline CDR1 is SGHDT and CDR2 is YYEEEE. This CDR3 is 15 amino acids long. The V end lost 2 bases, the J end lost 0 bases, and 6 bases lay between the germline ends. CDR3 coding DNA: TGTGCCAGCAGCTTTGACAGCTCTGGGGCCAACGTCCTGACTTTC. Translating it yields CASSFDSSGANVLTF.

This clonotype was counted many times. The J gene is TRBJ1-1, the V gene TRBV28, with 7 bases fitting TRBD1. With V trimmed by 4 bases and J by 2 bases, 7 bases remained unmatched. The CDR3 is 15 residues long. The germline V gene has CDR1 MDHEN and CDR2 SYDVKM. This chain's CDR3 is CASSSSGTANTEAFF. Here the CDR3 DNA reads TGTGCCAGCAGTTCCTCCGGGACAGCAAACACTGAAGCTTTCTTT.

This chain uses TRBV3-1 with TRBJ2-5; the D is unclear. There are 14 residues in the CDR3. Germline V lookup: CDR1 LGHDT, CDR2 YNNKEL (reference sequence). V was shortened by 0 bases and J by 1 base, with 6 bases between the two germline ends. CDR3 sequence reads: CASSQEWVQETQYF. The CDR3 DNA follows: TGTGCCAGCAGCCAAGAATGGGTCCAAGAGACCCAGTACTTC.